This entry concerns a single T cell receptor (beta chain). This specimen belongs to a study of blood T cell repertoires in COVID-19. Across the whole study: Sites across the United States, Italy and Spain contributed samples from acute and convalescent COVID-19. PBMCs, B-cell-depleted T cells, or T cells were the source of the cDNA or gDNA that made up the material.

Original processing methods: Using reference gene primer amplification, nucleated cell counts were estimated. Data came from immunoSEQ multiplex PCR; TCRdb stores just in-frame clones and leaves some out. The V and J calls and the clone size are those of that table, but D and trimming were determined from the DNA. The table records under 300,000 clones, about nine tenths of them present only once. This CDR3 comprises 15 residues. Germline CDR1 and CDR2: LGHNA and YSLEER. V shed 2 bases and J 5 bases; nucleotides not matched to a gene: 3. Specimen: peripheral blood. The chain recombines TRBV4-3 with TRBJ2-2, with 9 bases fitting TRBD1. The TCR sequence derives from a man younger than 45 who had recovered from COVID-19. This CDR3 is CASSQFGQGTGELFF. The CDR3 bases are TGCGCCAGCAGCCAATTCGGACAGGGGACCGGGGAGCTGTTTTTT.